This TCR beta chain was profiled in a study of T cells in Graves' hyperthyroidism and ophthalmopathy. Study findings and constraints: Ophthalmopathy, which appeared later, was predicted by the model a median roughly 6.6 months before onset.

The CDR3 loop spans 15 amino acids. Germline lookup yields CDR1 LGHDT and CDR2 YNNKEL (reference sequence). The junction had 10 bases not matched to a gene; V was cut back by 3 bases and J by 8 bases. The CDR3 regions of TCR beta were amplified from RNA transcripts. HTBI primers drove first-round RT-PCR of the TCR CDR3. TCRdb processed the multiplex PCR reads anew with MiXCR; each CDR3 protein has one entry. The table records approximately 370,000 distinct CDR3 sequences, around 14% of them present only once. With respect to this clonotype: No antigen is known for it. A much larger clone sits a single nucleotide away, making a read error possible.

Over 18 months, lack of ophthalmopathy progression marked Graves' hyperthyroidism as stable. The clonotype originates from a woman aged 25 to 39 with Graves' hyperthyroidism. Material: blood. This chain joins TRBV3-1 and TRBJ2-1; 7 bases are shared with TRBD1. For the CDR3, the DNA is TGTGCCAGCAGCCAGTGGGGCAGGGGGAACTATGAGCAGTTCTTC. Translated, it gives CASSQWGRGNYEQFF.